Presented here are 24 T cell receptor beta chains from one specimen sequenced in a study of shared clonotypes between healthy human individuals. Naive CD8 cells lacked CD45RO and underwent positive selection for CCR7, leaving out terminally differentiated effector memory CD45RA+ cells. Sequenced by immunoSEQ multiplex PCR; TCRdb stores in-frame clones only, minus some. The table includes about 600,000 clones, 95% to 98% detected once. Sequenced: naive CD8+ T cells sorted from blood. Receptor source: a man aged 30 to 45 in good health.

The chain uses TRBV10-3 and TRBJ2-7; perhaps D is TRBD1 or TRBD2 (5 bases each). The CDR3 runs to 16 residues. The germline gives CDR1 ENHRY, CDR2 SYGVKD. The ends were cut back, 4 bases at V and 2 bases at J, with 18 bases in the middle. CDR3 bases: TGTGCCATCAGTGCACCTTCTGAGGGGTCCCCCTACGAGCAGTACTTC. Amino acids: CAISAPSEGSPYEQYF.

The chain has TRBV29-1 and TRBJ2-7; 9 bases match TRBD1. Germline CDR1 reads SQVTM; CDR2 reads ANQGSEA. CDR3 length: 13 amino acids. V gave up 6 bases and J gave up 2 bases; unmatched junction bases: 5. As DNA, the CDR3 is TGCAGCGTGAGGGACAGGGCCGCCTACGAGCAGTACTTC. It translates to CSVRDRAAYEQYF.

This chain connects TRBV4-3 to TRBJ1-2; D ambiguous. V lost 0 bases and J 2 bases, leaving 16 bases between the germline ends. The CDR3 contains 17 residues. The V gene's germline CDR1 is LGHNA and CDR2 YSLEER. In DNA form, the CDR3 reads TGCGCCAGCAGCCAAGATGGGCAGCCACTGGGGAACTATGGCTACACCTTC. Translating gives CASSQDGQPLGNYGYTF.

The CDR3 DNA follows: TGTGCCAGCAGTTGGGTGGGGGGAGGCTTTGTCGACAATGAGCAGTTCTTC. Its translation: CASSWVGGGFVDNEQFF. This chain uses TRBV27 with TRBJ2-1; possible D gene TRBD2, 6 bases. Germline CDR1 and CDR2: MNHEY and SMNVEV (reference sequence). The CDR3 is made up of 17 amino acids. V shed 4 bases and J shed 5 bases, with 21 bases lying between them.

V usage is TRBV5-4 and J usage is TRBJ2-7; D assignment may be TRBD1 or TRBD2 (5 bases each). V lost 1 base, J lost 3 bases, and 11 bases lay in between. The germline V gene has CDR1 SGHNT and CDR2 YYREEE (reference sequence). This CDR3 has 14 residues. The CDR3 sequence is CASSLRGRDYEQYF. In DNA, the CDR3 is TGTGCCAGCAGCTTGCGGGGACGGGACTACGAGCAGTACTTC.

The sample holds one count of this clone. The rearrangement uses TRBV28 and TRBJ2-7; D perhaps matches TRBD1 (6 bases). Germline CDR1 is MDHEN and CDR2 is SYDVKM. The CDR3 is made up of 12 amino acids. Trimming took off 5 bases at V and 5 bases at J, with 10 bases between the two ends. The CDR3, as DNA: TGTGCCAGCAGTCCCGGACAGAACGAGCAGTACTTC. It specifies CASSPGQNEQYF.

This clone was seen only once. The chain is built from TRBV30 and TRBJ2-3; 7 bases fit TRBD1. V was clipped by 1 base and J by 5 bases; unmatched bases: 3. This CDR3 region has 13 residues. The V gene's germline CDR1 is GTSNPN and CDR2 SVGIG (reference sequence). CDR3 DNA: TGTGCCTGGAGTGGACAGGGTCGAGATACGCAGTATTTT. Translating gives CAWSGQGRDTQYF. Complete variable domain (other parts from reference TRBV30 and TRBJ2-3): SQTIHQWPATLVQPVGSPLSLECTVEGTSNPNLYWYRQAAGRGLQLLFYSVGIGQISSEVPQNLSASRPQDRQFILSSKKLLLSDSGFYLCAWSGQGRDTQYFGPGTRLTVL.

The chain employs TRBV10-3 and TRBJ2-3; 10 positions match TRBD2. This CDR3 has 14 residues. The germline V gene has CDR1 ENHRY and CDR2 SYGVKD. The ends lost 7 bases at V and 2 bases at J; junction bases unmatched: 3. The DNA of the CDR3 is TGTGCCATCAAAGCGGGAGGGTCCACAGATACGCAGTATTTT. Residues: CAIKAGGSTDTQYF.

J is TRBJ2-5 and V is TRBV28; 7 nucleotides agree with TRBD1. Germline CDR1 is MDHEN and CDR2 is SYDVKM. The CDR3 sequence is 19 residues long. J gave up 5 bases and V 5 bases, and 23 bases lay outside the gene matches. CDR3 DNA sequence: TGTGCCAGCAGTACCCATGTGGTGGACAGGCCGGTGTCCCCGGAGACCCAGTACTTC. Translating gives CASSTHVVDRPVSPETQYF.

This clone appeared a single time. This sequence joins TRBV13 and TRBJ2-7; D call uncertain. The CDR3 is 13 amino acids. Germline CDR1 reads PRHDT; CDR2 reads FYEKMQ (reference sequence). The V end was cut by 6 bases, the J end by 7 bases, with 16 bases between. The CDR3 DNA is TGTGCCAGCAGTCAAGGCACATCTAATGAGCAGTACTTC. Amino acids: CASSQGTSNEQYF.

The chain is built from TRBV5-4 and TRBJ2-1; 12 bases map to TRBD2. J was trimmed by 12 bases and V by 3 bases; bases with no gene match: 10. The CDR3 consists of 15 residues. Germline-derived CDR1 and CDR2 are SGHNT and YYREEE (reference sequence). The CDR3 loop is CASSSSSSGRAGQFF. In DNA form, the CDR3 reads TGTGCCAGCAGCTCCTCGTCTAGCGGGAGGGCCGGGCAGTTCTTC. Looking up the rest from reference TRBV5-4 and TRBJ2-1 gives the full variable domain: ETGVTQSPTHLIKTRGQQVTLRCSSQSGHNTVSWYQQALGQGPQFIFQYYREEENGRGNFPPRFSGLQFPNYSSELNVNALELDDSALYLCASSSSSSGRAGQFFGPGTRLTVL.

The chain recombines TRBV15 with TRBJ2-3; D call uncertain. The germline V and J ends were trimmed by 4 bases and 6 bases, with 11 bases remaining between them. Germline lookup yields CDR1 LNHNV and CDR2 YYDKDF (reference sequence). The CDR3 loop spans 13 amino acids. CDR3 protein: CATSTRTADTQYF. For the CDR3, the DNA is TGTGCCACCAGCACCCGGACCGCTGATACGCAGTATTTT.

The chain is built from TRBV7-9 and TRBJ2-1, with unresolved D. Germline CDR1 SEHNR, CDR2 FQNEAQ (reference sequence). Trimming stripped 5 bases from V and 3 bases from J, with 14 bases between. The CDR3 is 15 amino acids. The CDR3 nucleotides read TGTGCCAGCAGCCGAGCTGGGCTCATCTACAATGAGCAGTTCTTC. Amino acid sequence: CASSRAGLIYNEQFF.

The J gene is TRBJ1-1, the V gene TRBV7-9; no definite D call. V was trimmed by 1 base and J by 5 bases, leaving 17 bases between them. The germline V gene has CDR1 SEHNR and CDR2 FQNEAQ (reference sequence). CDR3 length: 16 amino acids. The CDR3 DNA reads TGTGCCAGCAGCTTAGTTGAATCCGTTACGGGTACTGAAGCTTTCTTT. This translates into CASSLVESVTGTEAFF.

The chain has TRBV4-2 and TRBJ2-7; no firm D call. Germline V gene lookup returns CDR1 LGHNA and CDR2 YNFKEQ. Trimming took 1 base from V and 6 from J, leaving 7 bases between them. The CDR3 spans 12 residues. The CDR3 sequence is CASSQGSSEQYF. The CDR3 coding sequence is TGTGCCAGCAGCCAAGGGAGTAGCGAGCAGTACTTC.

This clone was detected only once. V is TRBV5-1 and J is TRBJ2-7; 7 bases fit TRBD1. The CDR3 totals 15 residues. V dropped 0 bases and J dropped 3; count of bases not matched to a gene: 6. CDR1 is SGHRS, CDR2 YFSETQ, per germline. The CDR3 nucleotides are TGCGCCAGCAGCTTGGAGAAGGGGGCGAACTACGAGCAGTACTTC. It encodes CASSLEKGANYEQYF.

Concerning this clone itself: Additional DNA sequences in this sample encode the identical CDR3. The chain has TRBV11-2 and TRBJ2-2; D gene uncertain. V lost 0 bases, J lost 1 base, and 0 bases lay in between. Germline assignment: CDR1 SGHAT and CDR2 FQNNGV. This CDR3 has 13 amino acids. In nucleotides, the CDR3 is TGTGCCAGCAGCTTAGAGAACACCGGGGAGCTGTTTTTT. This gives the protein CASSLENTGELFF. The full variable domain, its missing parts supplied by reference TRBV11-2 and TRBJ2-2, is EAGVAQSPRYKIIEKRQSVAFWCNPISGHATLYWYQQILGQGPKLLIQFQNNGVVDDSQLPKDRFSAERLKGVDSTLKIQPAKLEDSAVYLCASSLENTGELFFGEGSRLTVL.

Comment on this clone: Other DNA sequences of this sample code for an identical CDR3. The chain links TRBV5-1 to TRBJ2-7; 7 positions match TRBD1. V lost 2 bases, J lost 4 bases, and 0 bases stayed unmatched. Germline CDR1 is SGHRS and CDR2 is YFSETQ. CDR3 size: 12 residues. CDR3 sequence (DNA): TGCGCCAGCAGCTTCAGGGGGTACGAGCAGTACTTC. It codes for CASSFRGYEQYF.

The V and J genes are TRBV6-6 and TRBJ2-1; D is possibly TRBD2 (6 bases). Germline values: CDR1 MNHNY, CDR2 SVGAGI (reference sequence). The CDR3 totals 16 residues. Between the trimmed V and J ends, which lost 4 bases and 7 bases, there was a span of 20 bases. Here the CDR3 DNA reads TGTGCCAGCAGTTTAGGTGGGGCGGGAAGGGTAAATGAGCAGTTCTTC. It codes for CASSLGGAGRVNEQFF.

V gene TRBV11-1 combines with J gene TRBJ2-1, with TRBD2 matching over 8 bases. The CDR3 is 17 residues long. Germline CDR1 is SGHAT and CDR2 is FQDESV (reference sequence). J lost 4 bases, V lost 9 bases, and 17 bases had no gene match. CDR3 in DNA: TGTGCCAGTGAAGAGGGGTCTAGCGGCGGGGGGTACAATGAGCAGTTCTTC. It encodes CASEEGSSGGGYNEQFF.

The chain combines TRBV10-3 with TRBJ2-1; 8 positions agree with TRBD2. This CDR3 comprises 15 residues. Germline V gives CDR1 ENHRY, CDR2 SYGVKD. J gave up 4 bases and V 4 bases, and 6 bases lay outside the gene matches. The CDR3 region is CAISGTVAGYNEQFF. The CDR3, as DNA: TGTGCCATCAGTGGAACTGTAGCGGGGTACAATGAGCAGTTCTTC.

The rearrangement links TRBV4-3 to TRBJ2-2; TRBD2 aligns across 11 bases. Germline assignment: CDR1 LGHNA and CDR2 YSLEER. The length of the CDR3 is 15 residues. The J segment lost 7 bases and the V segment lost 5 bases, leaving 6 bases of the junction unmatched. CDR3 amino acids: CASSLTSGSDGELFF. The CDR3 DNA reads TGCGCCAGCAGCTTAACTAGCGGGAGTGACGGGGAGCTGTTTTTT.

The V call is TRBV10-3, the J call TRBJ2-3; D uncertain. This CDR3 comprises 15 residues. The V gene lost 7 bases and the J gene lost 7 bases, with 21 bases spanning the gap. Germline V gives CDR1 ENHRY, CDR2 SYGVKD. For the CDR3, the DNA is TGTGCCATCAACCTTGGCATTTACGTAGTAAATACGCAGTATTTT. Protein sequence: CAINLGIYVVNTQYF.

The CDR3 DNA sequence: TGTGCCAGCAGCTCCTGGGACAGCGCGAACACCGGGGAGCTGTTTTTT. Translating it yields CASSSWDSANTGELFF. J is TRBJ2-2 and V is TRBV7-9; TRBD1 matches 7 bases. The J segment lost 0 bases and the V segment lost 4 bases, leaving 5 bases of the junction unmatched. This CDR3 comprises 16 residues. Germline CDR1 reads SEHNR; CDR2 reads FQNEAQ (reference sequence).